A selection of T cell receptor beta chains follows, all from one sample in a study of CD8 T cells in ankylosing spondylitis. TCRdb reprocessed the 5' RACE reads via MiXCR and lists one record per CDR3 protein. The sample includes about 480,000 distinct CDR3 sequences, 15% to 20% of them seen just once. The specimen was blood, either unsorted or a sorted T cell fraction (not recorded which). The source of these receptors is a male donor with ankylosing spondylitis. Both conserved end residues are part of each CDR3. Fields, in order: J gene, D gene, clone size, V gene, CDR3 DNA, CDR3 protein. A D gene is named only where the DNA matches it firmly. Clone size is shown for a subset of rows, as once, few, many or a class of expanded clone.

TRBJ2-4	TRBD2	NA	TRBV7-2	TGTGCCAGCAGCACCTTGGCCGCGGGGGACATTCAGTACTTC	CASSTLAAGDIQYF
TRBJ1-3	TRBD1	few	TRBV6-1	TGTGCCAGCACCCAGGGGGTTGGAAACACCATATATTTT	CASTQGVGNTIYF
TRBJ2-7	NA	few	TRBV19	TGTGCCAGTAGTCAAAGACACCTTCAAAGCTCCTACGAGCAGTACTTC	CASSQRHLQSSYEQYF
TRBJ2-7	TRBD1	few	TRBV19	TGTGCCAGTAGTCGACGGGACAGTAGAAAACCCTACGAGCAGTACTTC	CASSRRDSRKPYEQYF
TRBJ2-3	TRBD2	NA	TRBV10-3	TGTGCCATCGCTGGACTAGTGACAGATACGCAGTATTTT	CAIAGLVTDTQYF
TRBJ2-7	TRBD2	NA	TRBV20-1	TGCAGTGCTAGGCTTACAACTAGCGGGAGTTTCGAGCAGTACTTC	CSARLTTSGSFEQYF
TRBJ2-7	TRBD1	NA	TRBV12-3/TRBV12-4	TGTGCCAGCAGTTCCACAGGGGGCGTGCGGTACGAGCAGTACTTC	CASSSTGGVRYEQYF
TRBJ1-2	TRBD1	few	TRBV19	TGTGCCAGTAAAAAACAGGGGCCAGACTATGGCTACACCTTC	CASKKQGPDYGYTF
TRBJ1-1	NA	few	TRBV6-2/TRBV6-3	TGTGCCAGCAGTTACTCCACAGGGACGGGCACTGAAGCTTTCTTT	CASSYSTGTGTEAFF
TRBJ1-2	NA	NA	TRBV20-1	TGCAGTGCTAGAGATCGAGTAGTGTCGGTAACAGGGGGCTACACCTTC	CSARDRVVSVTGGYTF
TRBJ2-1	NA	NA	TRBV12-3/TRBV12-4	TGTGCCAGCAGTAAATCTGGCGAGCAGTTCTTC	CASSKSGEQFF
TRBJ2-1	NA	NA	TRBV2	TGTGCCAGCAGTGAAATCGGCAGGGGATTCTACAATGAGCAGTTCTTC	CASSEIGRGFYNEQFF
TRBJ1-1	NA	few	TRBV6-1	TGTGCCAGCAGAAAATACAGGGAGGGGACTGAAGCTTTCTTT	CASRKYREGTEAFF
TRBJ2-7	TRBD2	few	TRBV29-1	TGCAGCGTTGAACCCCTAGCGACTAGCGGGAGGGGGGAGCAGTACTTC	CSVEPLATSGRGEQYF
TRBJ2-7	TRBD1	NA	TRBV29-1	TGCAGCGCCCGGGGGCCCGGGACAGGTTCTTCCTACGAGCAGTACTTC	CSARGPGTGSSYEQYF
TRBJ1-2	NA	NA	TRBV3-1	TGTGCCAGCAGCCAAGGGACAGCGGATAACTATGGCTACACCTTC	CASSQGTADNYGYTF
TRBJ1-2	NA	NA	TRBV6-1	TGTGCCAGCAGTGTTGGAGGAGTTAACTATGGCTACACCTTC	CASSVGGVNYGYTF
TRBJ1-1	NA	NA	TRBV18	TGTGCCAGCTCACCACGGGCACTATCCGACACTGAAGCTTTCTTT	CASSPRALSDTEAFF
TRBJ2-2	TRBD2	few	TRBV5-5	TGTGCCAGCAGACCCGCGGGAGGCAGCAACACCGGGGAGCTGTTTTTT	CASRPAGGSNTGELFF